This paragraph reports one T cell receptor (beta chain). The antigen remains unidentified. V was trimmed by 6 bases and J by 6 bases, leaving 26 bases between them. The CDR3 length is 17 residues. Germline values: CDR1 LNHDA, CDR2 SQIVND (reference sequence). These data are taken from a study of graft-versus-host responses after intestinal transplantation. Across the study: All recipients got anti-thymocyte globulin induction, then tacrolimus and steroids for around three years.

The study's findings and limits: Patients who carried graft-donor T cell macrochimerism also had high graft-versus-host to host-versus-graft clonal ratios in their allografts. With peak circulating GvH clone levels came an association with early post-transplant HvG declines. Marrow from the recipient contained GvH clones, some of which had appeared first in ileum or blood.

Using immunoSEQ multiplex PCR, the repertoire was profiled, and TCRdb retains in-frame clones only, with some absent. Here the sample spans around 100,000 clones, around 92% being singletons. This sequence joins TRBV19 and TRBJ1-2; D call uncertain. This material consisted of unstimulated CD4+ T cells sorted from spleen or lymph node cells, taken before transplant. The clonotype comes from a human donor who was the organ donor for an intestinal transplant. The CDR3 DNA is TGTGCCAGTAGCGAAGAAGGGAGGAAATATGCTGCTGATGGCTACACCTTC. Translating gives CASSEEGRKYAADGYTF. Looking up the rest from reference TRBV19 and TRBJ1-2 gives the full variable domain: DGGITQSPKYLFRKEGQNVTLSCEQNLNHDAMYWYRQDPGQGLRLIYYSQIVNDFQKGDIAEGYSVSREKKESFPLTVTSAQKNPTAFYLCASSEEGRKYAADGYTFGSGTRLTVV.